Following are 25 T cell receptor beta chains from one sample sequenced in a study of cytomegalovirus exposure and HLA in healthy donors. The PCR contained 60 Vbeta and 13 Jbeta primers. The protocol was immunoSEQ multiplex PCR, while the TCRdb copy is restricted to in-frame clones and leaves out a portion. The sample carries about 130,000 clones, 80% recorded once. Input material: PBMCs. The receptors originated from a man aged 30 to 39 in good health.

The rearrangement joins TRBV27 to TRBJ2-1, with TRBD2 matching 14 bases. This CDR3 is built from 16 residues. With V trimmed by 5 bases and J by 6 bases, 6 bases remained unmatched. Per germline, CDR1 MNHEY and CDR2 SMNVEV (reference sequence). The CDR3 sequence: CASSRSGTSGSNEQFF. In nucleotides, the CDR3 is TGTGCCAGCAGTCGTTCCGGGACTAGCGGGAGCAATGAGCAGTTCTTC.

This rearrangement joins TRBV15 to TRBJ1-1, with D perhaps matching TRBD1 (5 bases). V gave up 5 bases and J gave up 7 bases, with 14 bases separating them. This CDR3 is built from 13 residues. Germline CDR1 LNHNV, CDR2 YYDKDF (reference sequence). The CDR3 protein is CATSGQGGIEAFF. CDR3 nucleotides: TGTGCCACCAGCGGTCAGGGTGGCATTGAAGCTTTCTTT.

The chain has TRBV9 and TRBJ1-2; D possibly corresponds to TRBD1 (5 bases). The CDR3 extends over 13 amino acids. The ends were cut back, 0 bases at V and 3 bases at J, with 6 bases in the middle. Germline values: CDR1 SGDLS, CDR2 YYNGEE. The CDR3 bases are TGTGCCAGCAGCGTAGGGGGCGACTATGGCTACACCTTC. This encodes CASSVGGDYGYTF.

Written as DNA, the CDR3 is TGTGCCAGCTCACCAAGCGCCCTCCTTATCTCTGGGGCCAACGTCCTGACTTTC. Its protein is CASSPSALLISGANVLTF. The gene calls are TRBV18 and TRBJ2-6; D is ambiguous. Germline lookup yields CDR1 KGHSH and CDR2 LQKENI. V was shortened by 2 bases and J by 0 bases, with 14 bases between the two germline ends. The CDR3 has 18 residues.

The genes are TRBV5-5 and TRBJ2-5; 8 bases align to TRBD1. The DNA matches TRBJ2-7 better at its end, which makes the J call doubtful. The CDR3 loop spans 14 amino acids. Per the germline V gene, CDR1 is SGHKS and CDR2 is YYEKEE (reference sequence). CDR3 nucleotide sequence: TGTGCCAGCAGCTGGGGACAGGCGGCCTACGAGCAGTACTTC. Translated: CASSWGQAAYEQYF.

V gene TRBV25-1 combines with J gene TRBJ2-1; tentatively, D is TRBD1 (5 bases). V was shortened by 7 bases and J by 5 bases, with 12 bases between the two germline ends. The V gene's germline CDR1 is MGHDK and CDR2 SYGVNS. CDR3 length: 13 residues. In nucleotides, the CDR3 is TGTGCCAGCATCCGACTGGACAACAATGAGCAGTTCTTC. Translation: CASIRLDNNEQFF.

The V and J genes are TRBV30 and TRBJ2-7, with TRBD2 identical over 11 bases. The CDR3 runs to 17 residues. Germline V gene data show CDR1 as GTSNPN and CDR2 as SVGIG (reference sequence). Trimming at V came to 5 bases and at J to 3 bases, leaving 15 bases not matched to a gene. The CDR3 nucleotides read TGTGCCTGGGAAGGCCTAGCGGGAGGCAATGACGTCTACGAGCAGTACTTC. This codes for CAWEGLAGGNDVYEQYF.

This clone is a singleton in its sample. The rearrangement uses TRBV13 and TRBJ1-1; 7 positions match TRBD1. Per germline, CDR1 PRHDT and CDR2 FYEKMQ (reference sequence). V trimming: 1 base; J trimming: 6 bases; junction bases outside the gene matches: 11. The CDR3 extends over 16 amino acids. DNA for the CDR3: TGTGCCAGCAGCTTAGAGGGGGCGACGTGGGGATCTGAAGCTTTCTTT. As protein: CASSLEGATWGSEAFF.

CDR3 nucleotides: TGTGCCAGCAGTTTGACAGATTATGAAGCTTTCTTT. Encoded protein: CASSLTDYEAFF. The J gene is TRBJ1-1, the V gene TRBV2, with D tentatively TRBD1 (5 bases). V dropped 5 bases and J dropped 7 bases, with 11 bases sitting between them. The CDR3 covers 12 residues. The germline V gene encodes CDR1 SNHLY and CDR2 FYNNEI. The whole variable domain, filled in from reference TRBV2 and TRBJ1-1, reads EPEVTQTPSHQVTQMGQEVILRCVPISNHLYFYWYRQILGQKVEFLVSFYNNEISEKSEIFDDQFSVERPDGSNFTLKIRSTKLEDSAMYFCASSLTDYEAFFGQGTRLTVV.

The rearrangement links TRBV6-1 to TRBJ2-3; TRBD2 is a possible D gene (6 bases). Deletions cut 1 base from V and 4 bases from J, with 9 bases between. The length of the CDR3 is 14 residues. Germline V gives CDR1 MNHNS, CDR2 SASEGT. The CDR3 sequence is CASSEVGRSDTQYF. CDR3 DNA: TGTGCCAGCAGTGAAGTGGGGAGGTCAGATACGCAGTATTTT.

This rearrangement joins TRBV7-3 to TRBJ2-1, with 9 bases matching TRBD2. The CDR3 has 14 amino acids. The trim removed 3 bases at V and 5 bases at J, leaving 2 bases unmatched. Per germline, CDR1 SGHTA and CDR2 FQGTGA. The CDR3 DNA sequence: TGTGCCAGCAGCTTCGCTAGCGGGAACAATGAGCAGTTCTTC. Translating gives CASSFASGNNEQFF.

The V gene is TRBV28, the J gene TRBJ1-2; no reliable D call. The CDR3 runs 13 residues. Trimming removed 4 bases from V and 3 bases from J, with 9 bases in between. CDR1 and CDR2 (germline): MDHEN, SYDVKM. The CDR3 reads CASSSGIHYGYTF. The CDR3 region has the DNA TGTGCCAGCAGTTCGGGGATCCACTATGGCTACACCTTC.

This clone has just one count. V is TRBV5-8 and J is TRBJ2-2; 11 nucleotides match TRBD2. CDR3 length equals 18 residues. J gave up 4 bases and V 1 base, and 9 bases lay outside the gene matches. Germline V gene data show CDR1 as SGHTS and CDR2 as YDEGEE. CDR3: CASSLYLAGGRSTGELFF. The CDR3, as DNA: TGTGCCAGCAGCTTGTACCTAGCGGGAGGACGGAGCACCGGGGAGCTGTTTTTT.

This chain connects TRBV7-9 to TRBJ2-4; 9 positions agree with TRBD2. V shed 1 base, J shed 0 bases, and the junction held 10 bases outside the gene matches. CDR3 size: 19 residues. The germline V gene encodes CDR1 SEHNR and CDR2 FQNEAQ (reference sequence). CDR3 residues: CASSLGGASGTLAKNIQYF. The CDR3 DNA reads as TGTGCCAGCAGCTTAGGGGGGGCTAGCGGGACCCTAGCCAAAAACATTCAGTACTTC.

The CDR3 protein is CASSFRTTNYNEQFF. The CDR3 nucleotides read TGTGCCAGCAGTTTCCGGACTACCAACTACAATGAGCAGTTCTTC. This chain links TRBV27 with TRBJ2-1, with D perhaps TRBD2 (6 bases). Germline V gene sequence: CDR1 MNHEY, CDR2 SMNVEV (reference sequence). There are 15 residues in the CDR3. V lost 3 bases to trimming and J lost 3 bases, with 12 bases between them.

This chain joins TRBV6-1 and TRBJ2-7; the match to TRBD1 covers 9 bases. The germline V gene encodes CDR1 MNHNS and CDR2 SASEGT. Unmatched junction bases numbered 7, after V lost 8 bases and J lost 2 bases. CDR3 size: 14 residues. For the CDR3, the DNA is TGTGCCAGCGGTAGACAGGGGGATGCCTACGAGCAGTACTTC. Its translation: CASGRQGDAYEQYF.

The chain links TRBV6-5 to TRBJ2-3; TRBD1 is a possible D gene (6 bases). CDR3 length: 12 residues. The V end lost 5 bases, the J end lost 4 bases, and 7 bases lay between the germline ends. CDR1 is MNHEY, CDR2 SVGAGI, per germline. CDR3 loop: CASSQGPDTQYF. The CDR3 nucleotides read TGTGCCAGCAGTCAGGGGCCAGATACGCAGTATTTT.

The genes are TRBV6-1 and TRBJ2-7, with D possibly TRBD1 on 6 matching bases. The CDR3 has 14 residues. The germline V and J ends were trimmed by 7 bases and 3 bases, with 16 bases remaining between them. The germline V gene has CDR1 MNHNS and CDR2 SASEGT. The CDR3, as DNA: TGTGCCAGCATCCTCTCTAGGGACAACTACGAGCAGTACTTC. Encoded protein: CASILSRDNYEQYF.

A few counts support this clone. The chain recombines TRBV7-9 with TRBJ2-1; 7 nucleotides agree with TRBD2. After removal of 1 base from V and 7 bases from J, the junction contained 10 bases not matched to a gene. This CDR3 has 16 residues. CDR1 and CDR2 from the germline V gene are SEHNR and FQNEAQ (reference sequence). CDR3 in DNA: TGTGCCAGCAGCTTAGGGGGCGGGAGTGTTGGGAATGAGCAGTTCTTC. This sequence encodes CASSLGGGSVGNEQFF.

The CDR3 reads CASSLMGGPETQYF. CDR3 nucleotides: TGTGCCAGCAGTTTAATGGGGGGTCCAGAGACCCAGTACTTC. The genes are TRBV28 and TRBJ2-5; weak D call: TRBD2 (6 bases). The V gene lost 2 bases and the J gene lost 4 bases, with 11 bases spanning the gap. This CDR3 comprises 14 residues. Germline assignment: CDR1 MDHEN and CDR2 SYDVKM.

The V call is TRBV5-8, the J call TRBJ2-7, with 9 bases identical to TRBD1. The V segment lost 2 bases and the J segment 1 base; nucleotides outside the gene matches: 4. The CDR3 has 15 amino acids. The germline V gene has CDR1 SGHTS and CDR2 YDEGEE. This chain's CDR3 is CASSFGGTGSYEQYF. The CDR3 bases are TGTGCCAGCAGCTTCGGCGGGACAGGGTCCTACGAGCAGTACTTC.

The genes are TRBV9 and TRBJ2-3, with 7 bases identical to TRBD2. The V segment lost 6 bases and the J segment 4 bases; nucleotides outside the gene matches: 8. Germline V CDR1 and CDR2: SGDLS, YYNGEE. The CDR3 is 14 amino acids. The CDR3 region is CASTPGGVPDTQYF. CDR3 DNA sequence: TGTGCCAGCACCCCTGGGGGGGTGCCAGATACGCAGTATTTT. The variable domain in full, with the rest retrieved from reference TRBV9 and TRBJ2-3, is DSGVTQTPKHLITATGQRVTLRCSPRSGDLSVYWYQQSLDQGLQFLIQYYNGEERAKGNILERFSAQQFPDLHSELNLSSLELGDSALYFCASTPGGVPDTQYFGPGTRLTVL.

The chain employs TRBV4-3 and TRBJ2-2, with D maybe TRBD2 (6 bases). Per the germline V gene, CDR1 is LGHNA and CDR2 is YSLEER. The CDR3 extends over 17 amino acids. The germline V and J ends were trimmed by 2 bases and 3 bases, with 16 bases remaining between them. CDR3 amino acids: CASSQNLAPTDTGELFF. CDR3 DNA sequence: TGCGCCAGCAGCCAAAACCTAGCGCCTACCGACACCGGGGAGCTGTTTTTT.

This clone appeared once. The chain combines TRBV11-1 with TRBJ2-7; 7 bases line up with TRBD2. Looked up from germline, CDR1 is SGHAT and CDR2 is FQDESV (reference sequence). Trimming at V came to 3 bases and at J to 6 bases, leaving 14 bases not matched to a gene. The CDR3 runs 16 residues. The CDR3 loop is CASSLVGTTIKTEQYF. CDR3 DNA: TGTGCCAGCAGCTTGGTAGGGACTACAATTAAGACCGAGCAGTACTTC. The whole variable domain, filled in from reference TRBV11-1 and TRBJ2-7, reads EAEVAQSPRYKITEKSQAVAFWCDPISGHATLYWYRQILGQGPELLVQFQDESVVDDSQLPKDRFSAERLKGVDSTLKIQPAELGDSAMYLCASSLVGTTIKTEQYFGPGTRLTVT.

The V gene is TRBV27, the J gene TRBJ1-5; TRBD1 might be the D (5 bases). Trimming stripped 3 bases from V and 3 bases from J, with 12 bases between. This CDR3 has 15 residues. Germline CDR1 reads MNHEY; CDR2 reads SMNVEV (reference sequence). CDR3 amino acids: CASSFLGGDNQPQHF. The CDR3 DNA follows: TGTGCCAGCAGTTTTCTCGGGGGAGACAATCAGCCCCAGCATTTT.